This entry is about one T cell receptor (beta chain). Its antigen is still unknown. This CDR3 comprises 15 residues. Trimming took off 3 bases at V and 9 bases at J, with 20 bases between the two ends. Looked up from germline, CDR1 is SEHNR and CDR2 is FQNEAQ (reference sequence). The data were taken from a study of T cell responses to AZD1222 COVID-19 vaccine. Here immunoSEQ multiplex PCR was the method, and the copy in TCRdb shows in-frame clones only, minus some. The sample consists of over 45,000 clones, 70% to 80% of them appearing once. Notes on the study in general: White British donors predominated, females outnumbered males, and clonal diversity was possibly underestimated. Spike-specific TCRs gained breadth and depth after people received two AZD1222 doses. Samples come after the peak T cell response, not at day 14.

Sample: peripheral blood, taken on day 0 of AZD1222 vaccination. The V call is TRBV7-9, the J call TRBJ1-2, with D possibly matching TRBD1 (6 bases). The sequence derives from an adult in good health. For the CDR3, the DNA is TGTGCCAGCAGCTTGAAGACAGGTCCCCAAAATAGCTACACCTTC. It is translated as CASSLKTGPQNSYTF.